The entry below describes one T cell receptor beta chain. Germline V lookup: CDR1 DFQATT, CDR2 SNEGSKA (reference sequence). Trimming at V came to 3 bases and at J to 7 bases, leaving 10 bases not matched to a gene. CDR3 length equals 16 residues. TCRdb reprocessed the RT-PCR reads with MiXCR, giving one entry per CDR3 protein. The sample records about 700,000 distinct CDR3 sequences, 14% being singletons. The source of this sequence is a female donor in good health, serving as a healthy control. Material: memory CD4+ T cells from blood. The chain uses TRBV20-1 and TRBJ2-1, with 12 bases identical to TRBD2. The CDR3 nucleotides read TGCAGTGCTAGTCCCAGGACTAGCGGGATGGAGAATGAGCAGTTCTTC. It translates to CSASPRTSGMENEQFF.